This T cell receptor (beta chain) was recovered during a study of T cells in Graves' hyperthyroidism and ophthalmopathy. Findings and caveats of the study: Model predictions of ophthalmopathy came a median roughly 6.7 months before onset.

CDR3 length: 18 amino acids. Germline V CDR1 and CDR2: SGHNT, YENEEA. Germline trimming cut 5 bases from V and 2 bases from J; bases unmatched to any gene: 13. The TCR beta CDR3 regions underwent amplification using RNA transcripts as the source. HTBI primers were used for first-round RT-PCR of the TCR CDR3. TCRdb recomputed calls from the multiplex PCR reads with MiXCR, one row per CDR3 protein. The sample yields around 520,000 distinct CDR3 sequences, about 15% seen once. The sample holds a few counts of this clonotype. Its antigen is unidentified. The sequencing sample was made of blood. This receptor was taken from a woman in her thirties or forties with Graves' hyperthyroidism. The gene calls are TRBV11-3 and TRBJ2-1, with TRBD2 identical over 9 bases. The CDR3 here is CASSPERVAGVPYNEQFF. CDR3 bases: TGTGCCAGCAGCCCCGAGAGGGTAGCGGGAGTCCCCTACAATGAGCAGTTCTTC.